This T cell receptor beta chain was retrieved from a study of tumor-infiltrating lymphocytes in primary liver carcinoma. Study summary: Men as well as women, aged 30 to 69 years, made up the patients. All lesions had stage T1-T3 N0M0 and roughly 4.2 to 10 cm widths.

The study extracted blood RNA from unsorted whole blood and also extracted germline DNA. CDR1 MDHEN and CDR2 SYDVKM come from the germline V gene. This CDR3 region has 15 residues. V shed 3 bases and J shed 3 bases, with 12 bases lying between them. From around 500 ng of total RNA, TCR beta-specific cDNA was reverse-transcribed using a constant-region primer. Nested multiplex PCR, run for three rounds with slightly modified ARM-PCR, yielded TCR beta libraries. Investigators reported that the first two PCR rounds, at roughly 11 cycles each, used TRBV1-TRBV30 forward primers with a C-beta reverse primer. TCRdb redid the calling of the multiplex PCR reads with MiXCR, one entry per CDR3 protein. The sample includes 250,000 to 350,000 distinct CDR3 sequences, 58% of them seen just once. Findings of the study overall: Significantly greater top-250-clone fractions characterized tumors relative to blood (p = 0.039). Being bulk and unsorted, samples allowed no CD4+ and CD8+ repertoire comparison.

This clonotype appeared a single time. Its target is unknown. Sequencing input: peripheral blood. This sequence originates from a woman under 40 with primary liver carcinoma and hepatitis B virus infection. V and J are TRBV28 and TRBJ1-5; D not resolved. The CDR3 DNA sequence: TGTGCCAGCAGTTTTATAGCGGCAGCCAATCAGCCCCAGCATTTT. It translates to CASSFIAAANQPQHF.